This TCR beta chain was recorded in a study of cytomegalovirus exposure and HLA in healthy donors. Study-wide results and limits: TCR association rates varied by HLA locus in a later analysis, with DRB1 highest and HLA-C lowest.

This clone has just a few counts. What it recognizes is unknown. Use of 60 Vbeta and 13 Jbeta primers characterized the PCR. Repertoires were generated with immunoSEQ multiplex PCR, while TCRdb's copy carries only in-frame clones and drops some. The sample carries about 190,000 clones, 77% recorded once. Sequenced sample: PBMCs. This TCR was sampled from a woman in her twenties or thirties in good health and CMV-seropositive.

CDR3 coding DNA: TGTGCCAGTAGTAGCCCGGACAGGGGATTGCAGTATTTT. As protein: CASSSPDRGLQYF. This chain links TRBV19 with TRBJ2-3; TRBD1 matches at 9 bases. The CDR3 totals 13 residues. V lost 4 bases and J lost 11; bases outside the gene matches: 7. The V gene's germline CDR1 is LNHDA and CDR2 SQIVND (reference sequence).